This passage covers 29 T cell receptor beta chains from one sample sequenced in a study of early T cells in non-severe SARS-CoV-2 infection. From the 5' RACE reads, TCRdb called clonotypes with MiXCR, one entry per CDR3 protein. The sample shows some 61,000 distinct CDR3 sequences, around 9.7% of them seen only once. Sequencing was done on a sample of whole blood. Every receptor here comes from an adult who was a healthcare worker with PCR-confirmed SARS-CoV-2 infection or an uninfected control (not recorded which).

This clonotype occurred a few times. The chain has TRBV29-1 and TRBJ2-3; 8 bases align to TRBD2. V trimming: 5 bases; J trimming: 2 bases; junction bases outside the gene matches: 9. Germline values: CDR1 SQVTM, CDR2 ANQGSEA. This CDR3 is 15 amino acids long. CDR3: CSVSPRGASTDTQYF. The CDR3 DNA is TGCAGCGTTTCGCCGCGGGGGGCTTCCACAGATACGCAGTATTTT.

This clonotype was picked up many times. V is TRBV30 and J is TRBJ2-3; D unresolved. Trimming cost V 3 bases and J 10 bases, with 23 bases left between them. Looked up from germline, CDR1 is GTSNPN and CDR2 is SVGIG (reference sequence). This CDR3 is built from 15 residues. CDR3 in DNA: TGTGCCTGGAGGGGCGGAACCCACAGATACGGGCCGCAGTATTTT. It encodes CAWRGGTHRYGPQYF.

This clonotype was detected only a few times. As DNA, the CDR3 is TGCGCCAGCAGCTCGGGACAGGGGGCAGTGGATACGCAGTATTTT. Protein product: CASSSGQGAVDTQYF. The rearrangement joins TRBV5-1 to TRBJ2-3, with 12 bases that match TRBD1. The CDR3 sequence is 15 residues long. Trimming took 3 bases from V and 6 from J; bases not matched to a gene: 5. Germline V CDR1 and CDR2: SGHRS, YFSETQ.

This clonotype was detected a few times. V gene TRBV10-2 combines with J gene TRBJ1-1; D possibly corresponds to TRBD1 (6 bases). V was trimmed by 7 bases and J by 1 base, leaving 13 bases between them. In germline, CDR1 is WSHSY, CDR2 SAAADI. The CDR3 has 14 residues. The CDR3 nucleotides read TGCGCCAGCACTATACAGGGAACGAACACTGAAGCTTTCTTT. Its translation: CASTIQGTNTEAFF.

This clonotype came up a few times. The CDR3 loop is CASSQLRTEAFF. The CDR3 bases are TGTGCCAGCAGCCAGCTGCGGACTGAAGCTTTCTTT. The J gene is TRBJ1-1, the V gene TRBV3-1; D ambiguous. Germline V gives CDR1 LGHDT, CDR2 YNNKEL (reference sequence). The CDR3 covers 12 residues. Trimming shortened V by 3 bases and J by 5 bases, and 7 bases separated the two germline ends.

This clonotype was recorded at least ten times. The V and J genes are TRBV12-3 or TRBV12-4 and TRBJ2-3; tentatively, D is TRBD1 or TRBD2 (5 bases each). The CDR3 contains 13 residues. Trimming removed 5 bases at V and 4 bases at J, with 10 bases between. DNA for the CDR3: TGTGCCAGCAGTGGGCTGGGGGCAGATACGCAGTATTTT. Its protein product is CASSGLGADTQYF.

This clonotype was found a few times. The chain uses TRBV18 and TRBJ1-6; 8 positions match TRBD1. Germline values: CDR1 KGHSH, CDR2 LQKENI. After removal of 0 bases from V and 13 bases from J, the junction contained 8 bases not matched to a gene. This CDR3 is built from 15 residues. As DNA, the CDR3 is TGTGCCAGCTCACCACCGGGGACAGGTCGGGGTCCCCTCCACTTT. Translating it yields CASSPPGTGRGPLHF.

The CDR3 loop reads CASSWVARGVRDNEQFF. CDR3 in DNA: TGTGCCAGCAGCTGGGTGGCACGGGGTGTTAGAGACAATGAGCAGTTCTTC. The V call is TRBV7-9, the J call TRBJ2-1; possible D gene TRBD2, 5 bases. Germline loops: CDR1 SEHNR, CDR2 FQNEAQ (reference sequence). The CDR3 is 17 residues long. Trimming took off 4 bases at V and 5 bases at J, with 21 bases between the two ends.

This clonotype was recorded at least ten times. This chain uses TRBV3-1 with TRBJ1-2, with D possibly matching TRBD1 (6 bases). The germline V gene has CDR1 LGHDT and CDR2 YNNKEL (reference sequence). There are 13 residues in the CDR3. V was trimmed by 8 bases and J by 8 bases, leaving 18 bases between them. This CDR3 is CASLSRGDGGYTF. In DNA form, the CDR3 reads TGTGCCAGCCTTTCCAGGGGCGATGGGGGCTACACCTTC.

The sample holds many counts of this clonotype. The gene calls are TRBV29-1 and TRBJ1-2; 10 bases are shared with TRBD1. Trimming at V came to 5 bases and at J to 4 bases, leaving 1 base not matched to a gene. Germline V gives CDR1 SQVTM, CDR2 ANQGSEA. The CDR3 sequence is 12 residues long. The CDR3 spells CSVRDRGYGYTF. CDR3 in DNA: TGCAGCGTTCGGGACAGGGGCTATGGCTACACCTTC.

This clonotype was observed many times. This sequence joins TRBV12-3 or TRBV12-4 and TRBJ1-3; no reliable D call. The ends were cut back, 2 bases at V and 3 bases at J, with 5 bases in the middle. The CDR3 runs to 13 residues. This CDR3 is CASSLSVGNTIYF. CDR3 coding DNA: TGTGCCAGCAGTTTATCGGTTGGAAACACCATATATTTT.

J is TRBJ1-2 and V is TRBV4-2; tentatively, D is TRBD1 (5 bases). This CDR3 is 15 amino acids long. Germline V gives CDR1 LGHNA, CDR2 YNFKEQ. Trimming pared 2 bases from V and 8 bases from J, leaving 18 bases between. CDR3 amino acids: CASSQFRVQGRGYTF. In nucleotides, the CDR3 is TGTGCCAGCAGCCAATTCCGGGTCCAGGGCCGGGGCTACACCTTC.

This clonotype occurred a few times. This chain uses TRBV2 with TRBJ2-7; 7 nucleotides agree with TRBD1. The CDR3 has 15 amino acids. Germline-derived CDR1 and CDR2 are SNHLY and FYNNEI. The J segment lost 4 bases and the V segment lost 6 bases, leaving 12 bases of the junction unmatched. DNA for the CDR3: TGTGCCAGCAGGGGACAGAGCCTAGGGGAGTACGAGCAGTACTTC. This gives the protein CASRGQSLGEYEQYF.

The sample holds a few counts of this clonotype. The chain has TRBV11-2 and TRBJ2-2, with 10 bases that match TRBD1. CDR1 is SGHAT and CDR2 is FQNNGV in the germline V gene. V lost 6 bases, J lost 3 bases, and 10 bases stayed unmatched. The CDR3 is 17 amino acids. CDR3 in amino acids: CASSLTPGQGHTGELFF. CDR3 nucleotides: TGTGCCAGCAGTCTAACCCCGGGACAGGGGCACACCGGGGAGCTGTTTTTT.

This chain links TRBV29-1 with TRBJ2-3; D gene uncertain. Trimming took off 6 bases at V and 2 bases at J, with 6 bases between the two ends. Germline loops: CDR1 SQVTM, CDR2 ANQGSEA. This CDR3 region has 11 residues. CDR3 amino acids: CSVPTTDTQYF. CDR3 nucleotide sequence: TGCAGCGTCCCAACCACAGATACGCAGTATTTT.

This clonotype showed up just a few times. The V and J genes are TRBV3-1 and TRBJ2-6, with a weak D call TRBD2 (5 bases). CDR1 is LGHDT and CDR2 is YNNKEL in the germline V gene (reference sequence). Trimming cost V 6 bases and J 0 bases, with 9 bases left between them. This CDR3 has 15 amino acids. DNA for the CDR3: TGTGCCAGCAGATCCGGGAACTCTGGGGCCAACGTCCTGACTTTC. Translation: CASRSGNSGANVLTF.

The chain's CDR3 is CASGTANYGYTF. CDR3 nucleotides: TGTGCCAGCGGGACAGCTAACTATGGCTACACCTTC. The V and J genes are TRBV3-1 and TRBJ1-2; TRBD1 matches at 7 bases. From germline, CDR1 is LGHDT and CDR2 YNNKEL (reference sequence). The CDR3 runs 12 residues. V was pared by 8 bases and J by 0 bases, with 0 bases of the junction left unmatched.

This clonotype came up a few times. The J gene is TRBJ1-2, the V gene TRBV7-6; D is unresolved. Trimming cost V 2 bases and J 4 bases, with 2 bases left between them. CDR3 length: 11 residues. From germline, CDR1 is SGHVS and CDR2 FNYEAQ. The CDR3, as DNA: TGTGCCAGCAGCTTAACCTATGGCTACACCTTC. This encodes CASSLTYGYTF.

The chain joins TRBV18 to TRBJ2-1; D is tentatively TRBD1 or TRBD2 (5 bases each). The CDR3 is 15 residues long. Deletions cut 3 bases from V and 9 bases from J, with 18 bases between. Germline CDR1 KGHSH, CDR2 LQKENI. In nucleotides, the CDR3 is TGTGCCAGCTCACCGGGTACGGGGACCGCGGGTGAGCAGTTCTTC. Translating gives CASSPGTGTAGEQFF.

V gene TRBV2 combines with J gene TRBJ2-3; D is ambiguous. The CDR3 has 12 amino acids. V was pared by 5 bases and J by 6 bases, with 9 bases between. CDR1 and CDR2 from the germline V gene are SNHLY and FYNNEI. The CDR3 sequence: CASSRELDTQYF. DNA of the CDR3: TGTGCCAGCAGTCGAGAGCTGGATACGCAGTATTTT.

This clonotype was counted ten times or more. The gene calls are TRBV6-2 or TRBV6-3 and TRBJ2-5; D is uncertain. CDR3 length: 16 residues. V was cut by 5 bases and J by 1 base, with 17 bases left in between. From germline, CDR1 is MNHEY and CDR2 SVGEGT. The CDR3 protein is CASSGRPGTSQETQYF. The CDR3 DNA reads TGTGCCAGCAGTGGCCGGCCCGGAACTTCCCAAGAGACCCAGTACTTC.

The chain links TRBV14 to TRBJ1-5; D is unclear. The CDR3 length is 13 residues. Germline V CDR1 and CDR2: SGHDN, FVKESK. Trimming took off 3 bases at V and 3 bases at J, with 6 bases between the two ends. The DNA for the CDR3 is TGTGCCAGCAGCCAGGGCGCCAATCAGCCCCAGCATTTT. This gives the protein CASSQGANQPQHF.

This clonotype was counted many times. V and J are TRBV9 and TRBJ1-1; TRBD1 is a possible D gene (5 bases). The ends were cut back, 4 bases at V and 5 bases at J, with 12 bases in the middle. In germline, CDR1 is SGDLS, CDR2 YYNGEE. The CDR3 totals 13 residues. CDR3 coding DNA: TGTGCCAGCAGCTGGGGGACGGGGACTGAAGCTTTCTTT. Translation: CASSWGTGTEAFF. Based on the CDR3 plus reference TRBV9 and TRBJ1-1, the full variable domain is DSGVTQTPKHLITATGQRVTLRCSPRSGDLSVYWYQQSLDQGLQFLIQYYNGEERAKGNILERFSAQQFPDLHSELNLSSLELGDSALYFCASSWGTGTEAFFGQGTRLTVV.

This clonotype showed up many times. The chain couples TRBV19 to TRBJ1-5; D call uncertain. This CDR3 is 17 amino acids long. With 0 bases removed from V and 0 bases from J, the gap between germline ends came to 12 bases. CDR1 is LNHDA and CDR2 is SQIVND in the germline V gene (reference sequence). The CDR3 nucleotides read TGTGCCAGTAGTATAGATGGCAGCTCTTATAGCAATCAGCCCCAGCATTTT. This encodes CASSIDGSSYSNQPQHF.

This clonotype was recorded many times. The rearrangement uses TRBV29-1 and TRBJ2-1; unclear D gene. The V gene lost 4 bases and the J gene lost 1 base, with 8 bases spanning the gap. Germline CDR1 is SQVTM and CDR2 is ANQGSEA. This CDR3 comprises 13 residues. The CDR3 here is CSVVSLSYNEQFF. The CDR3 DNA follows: TGCAGCGTTGTCAGCCTTTCCTACAATGAGCAGTTCTTC.

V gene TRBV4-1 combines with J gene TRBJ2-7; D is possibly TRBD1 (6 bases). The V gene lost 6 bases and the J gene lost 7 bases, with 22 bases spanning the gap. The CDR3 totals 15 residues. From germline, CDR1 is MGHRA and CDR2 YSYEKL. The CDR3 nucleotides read TGCGCCAGCAGTAACGTACAGGGAGTTAAGCATGAGCAGTACTTC. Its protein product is CASSNVQGVKHEQYF.

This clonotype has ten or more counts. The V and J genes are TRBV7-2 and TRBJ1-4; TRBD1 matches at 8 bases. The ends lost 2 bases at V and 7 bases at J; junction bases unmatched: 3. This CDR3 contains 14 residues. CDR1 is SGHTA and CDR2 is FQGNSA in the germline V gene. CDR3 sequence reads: CASSLSTGGEKLFF. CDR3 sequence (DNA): TGTGCCAGCAGCTTATCAACAGGGGGTGAAAAACTGTTTTTT.

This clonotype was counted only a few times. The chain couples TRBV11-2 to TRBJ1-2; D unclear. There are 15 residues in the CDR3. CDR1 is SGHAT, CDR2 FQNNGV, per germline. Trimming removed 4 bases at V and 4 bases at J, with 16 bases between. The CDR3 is CASSSTRRPLYGYTF. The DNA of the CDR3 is TGTGCCAGCAGCTCCACCCGCCGTCCTCTCTATGGCTACACCTTC.

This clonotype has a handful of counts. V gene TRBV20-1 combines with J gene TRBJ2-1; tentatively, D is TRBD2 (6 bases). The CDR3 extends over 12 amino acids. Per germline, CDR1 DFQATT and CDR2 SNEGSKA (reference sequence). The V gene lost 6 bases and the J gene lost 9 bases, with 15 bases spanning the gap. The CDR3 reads CSALSRGGEQFF. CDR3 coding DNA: TGCAGTGCCCTCTCTCGGGGAGGTGAGCAGTTCTTC.